Listed below are T cell receptor beta chains from one sample, sequenced in a study of regulatory dendritic cells for organ transplantation. Produced via immunoSEQ multiplex PCR; TCRdb's table is partial and in-frame only. The sample lists fewer than 25,000 clones; approximately 85% were seen once. No antigen has been assigned to these receptors. Sequencing used naive CD4+ T cells from blood cultured with regulatory dendritic cells. Source of these receptors: a human donor in good health. Each CDR3 is given with its conserved first and last residue. Each record gives: D gene, V gene, J gene, clone size, CDR3 protein, CDR3 DNA. The D gene is left open where the match is weak. Some rows mark clone size as missing; the rest say once, few, many or name a class of expanded clone.

>.|TRBV7-9|TRBJ1-2|few
CASSLAATVQHF
TGTGCCAGCAGCTTAGCCGCGACTGTGCAACACTTC
>TRBD1|TRBV30|TRBJ2-7|.
CAWRVGTGSVHEQYF
TGTGCCTGGAGGGTAGGGACAGGGTCGGTCCACGAGCAGTACTTC
>.|TRBV7-3|TRBJ2-3|.
CASSLILADTQYF
TGTGCCAGCAGCTTAATCCTGGCAGATACGCAGTATTTT
>.|TRBV2|TRBJ2-1|.
CASIRLEKPYNEQFF
TGTGCCAGCATTAGACTAGAGAAACCGTACAATGAGCAGTTCTTC
>TRBD1|TRBV4-2|TRBJ1-1|.
CASSQPGTGNTEAFF
TGTGCCAGCAGCCAACCGGGGACAGGGAACACTGAAGCTTTCTTT
>.|TRBV4-1|TRBJ1-4|.
CASSPSRAMRTTNEKLFF
TGCGCCAGCAGCCCCTCCAGGGCGATGAGGACAACTAATGAAAAACTGTTTTTT
>TRBD1|TRBV28|TRBJ2-1|once
CASSTIWTGSFNEQFF
TGTGCCAGCAGCACGATCTGGACAGGGAGTTTCAATGAGCAGTTCTTC
>.|TRBV4-2|TRBJ2-2|few
CASSRGLEGSGELFF
TGTGCCAGCAGCCGCGGACTGGAAGGATCCGGGGAGCTGTTTTTT
>.|TRBV6-5|TRBJ2-1|.
CASSLASQQFF
TGTGCCAGCAGTTTGGCGAGCCAGCAGTTCTTC
>TRBD2|TRBV7-7|TRBJ2-1|.
CASSLGSGTSNEQFF
TGTGCTAGCAGCTTAGGATCGGGGACTAGCAATGAGCAGTTCTTC
>.|TRBV10-1|TRBJ1-2|few
CASSEGQNYGYTF
TGCGCCAGCAGTGAGGGACAGAACTATGGCTACACCTTC
>TRBD1|TRBV5-1|TRBJ2-5|.
CASSIQGQETQYF
TGCGCCAGCAGCATACAGGGGCAAGAGACCCAGTACTTC
>TRBD2|TRBV7-2|TRBJ2-1|.
CASSYLRLAGDEQFF
TGTGCCAGCAGCTACCTGCGACTAGCGGGTGACGAGCAGTTCTTC
>.|TRBV19|TRBJ1-5|.
CASSLGKVGQPQHF
TGTGCCAGTAGCCTAGGCAAAGTGGGTCAGCCCCAGCATTTT
>.|TRBV4-1|TRBJ2-7|once
CASGLPGITYEQYF
TGCGCCAGCGGCCTTCCAGGGATCACCTACGAGCAGTACTTC
>.|TRBV12-5|TRBJ1-1|once
CASGTLNTEAFF
TGTGCTAGTGGTACCCTTAACACTGAAGCTTTCTTT
>TRBD1|TRBV5-4|TRBJ1-6|.
CAISDRTNSPLHF
TGTGCCATCTCGGACAGGACTAATTCACCCCTCCACTTT
>.|TRBV7-3|TRBJ1-2|few
CASSPTGNYGYTF
TGTGCCAGCAGCCCAACAGGGAACTATGGCTACACCTTC
>.|TRBV28|TRBJ2-7|few
CASSLYARSSYEQYF
TGTGCCAGCAGTTTATATGCTAGGAGCTCCTACGAGCAGTACTTC
>.|TRBV5-4|TRBJ2-1|.
CASSLEGSYNEQFF
TGTGCCAGCAGCTTGGAGGGTTCCTACAATGAGCAGTTCTTC
>.|TRBV4-1|TRBJ2-7|.
CASSQVLVSYEQYF
TGCGCCAGCAGCCAAGTGCTAGTTTCCTACGAGCAGTACTTC
>.|TRBV2|TRBJ2-2|.
CASSETGSYPGELFF
TGTGCCAGCAGTGAAACGGGGAGTTACCCCGGGGAGCTGTTTTTT
>.|TRBV5-1|TRBJ2-1|.
CASSGPDRALDNEQFF
TGCGCCAGCAGCGGGCCTGACAGAGCCTTAGACAATGAGCAGTTCTTC
>TRBD1|TRBV30|TRBJ2-7|.
CAWVRQGAYEQYF
TGTGCCTGGGTACGGCAGGGGGCCTACGAGCAGTACTTC